This T cell receptor (beta chain) was sequenced for a study of shared clonotypes between healthy human individuals. About the study: Per donor, CD8 memory used one plate, CD8 naive used two, CD4 memory used three and CD4 naive used three. The study, taken as a whole, reports: Naive subsets generally had larger estimated richness than memory subsets. Represented genetic and exposure-history diversity was restricted by having few donors.

Comment on this clone: Its antigen is still unknown.

Those who donated were healthy HIV-negative adults, with no recent acute infections or vaccinations reported. CDR3 length: 13 amino acids. Germline values: CDR1 LNHDA, CDR2 SQIVND (reference sequence). Between the trimmed V and J ends, which lost 2 bases and 7 bases, there was a span of 8 bases. Assay: immunoSEQ multiplex PCR; the TCRdb copy retains only in-frame clones and omits some. The table lists 1,400,000 or so clones, approximately 98.5% of them singletons. The chain recombines TRBV19 with TRBJ1-4; D uncertain. Sequenced: naive CD4+ T cells sorted from blood. Subset specified: CD45RA+ positively selected. The sequence derives from a man aged 25-40 years in good health. In DNA form, the CDR3 reads TGTGCCAGTAGTATACGACTGGGTGAAAAACTGTTTTTT. It specifies CASSIRLGEKLFF.